This T cell receptor (beta chain) was sequenced in a study of T cell responses to AZD1222 COVID-19 vaccine. CDR1 LNHDA and CDR2 SQIVND come from the germline V gene (reference sequence). The CDR3 totals 16 residues. The junction had 9 bases not matched to a gene; V was cut back by 5 bases and J by 0 bases. To note about this clone: Its cognate antigen is unknown.

Broader study findings: Unmutated regions of variants are reportedly targeted by nearly half of spike-specific TCRs. White British people made up most donors, females outnumbered males, and clonal diversity was possibly underestimated.

This table comes from immunoSEQ multiplex PCR, and its TCRdb copy is limited to in-frame clones, with some not included. The sample holds around 110,000 clones, 88% seen once. The sequence came from an adult in good health. This specimen consisted of peripheral blood, obtained on day 0 of AZD1222 vaccination. The gene calls are TRBV19 and TRBJ1-1; TRBD1 agrees at 7 bases. Here the CDR3 DNA reads TGTGCCAGTAGTGTTGACAGGGCGGGGGTGAACACTGAAGCTTTCTTT. Its translation is CASSVDRAGVNTEAFF.